The entry below describes one T cell receptor beta chain. V shed 3 bases and J shed 3 bases, with 11 bases lying between them. Germline CDR1 and CDR2: KGHSH and LQKENI. The CDR3 contains 14 residues. Authors' analysis steps: Amplifying reference gene primers gave estimates of nucleated cell counts. Assay: immunoSEQ multiplex PCR; the TCRdb copy retains only in-frame clones and omits some. That table supplies the V and J calls and clone size; D and trimming were determined from the DNA. The sample consists of roughly 190,000 clones, around 90% of them appearing once. These data originate in a study of blood T cell repertoires in COVID-19. For the study at large: The study drew acute and convalescent COVID-19 samples from the United States, Italy and Spain. PBMCs, B-cell-depleted T cells, or T cells were the source of the cDNA or gDNA that made up the material.

J is TRBJ1-1 and V is TRBV18; D not resolved. The clonotype was recovered from a human donor in a cohort sampled during active COVID-19. Sequenced input: peripheral blood. CDR3 coding DNA: TGTGCCAGCTCACCGGAGGGCTGGGACACTGAAGCTTTCTTT. Translating it yields CASSPEGWDTEAFF.